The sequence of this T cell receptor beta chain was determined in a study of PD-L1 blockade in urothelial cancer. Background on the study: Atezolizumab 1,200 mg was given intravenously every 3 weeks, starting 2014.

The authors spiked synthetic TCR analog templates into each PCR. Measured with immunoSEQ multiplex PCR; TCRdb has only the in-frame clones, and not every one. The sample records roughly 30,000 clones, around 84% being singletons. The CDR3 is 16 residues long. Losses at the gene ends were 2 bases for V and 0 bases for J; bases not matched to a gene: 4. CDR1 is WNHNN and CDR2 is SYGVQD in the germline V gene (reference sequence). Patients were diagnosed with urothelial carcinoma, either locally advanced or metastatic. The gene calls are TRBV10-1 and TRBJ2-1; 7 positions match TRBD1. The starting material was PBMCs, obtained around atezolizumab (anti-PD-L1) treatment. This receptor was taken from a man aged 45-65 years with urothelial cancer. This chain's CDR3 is CASSEKQGSSYNEQFF. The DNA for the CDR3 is TGCGCCAGCAGTGAGAAACAGGGGAGCTCCTACAATGAGCAGTTCTTC.